Shown below are 23 T cell receptor beta chains from a single sample sequenced in a study of T cells after yellow fever vaccination. One entry per CDR3 protein, called by TCRdb with MiXCR from the 5' RACE reads. The data show about 340,000 distinct CDR3 sequences, with around 12% seen just once and about 3% held by the top ten. The sample here was CD4+ T cells sorted from PBMCs, taken 15 days after the yellow fever booster vaccination. The receptors stem from a man between 18 and 29 years old who received the YFV17D yellow fever vaccine.

This clonotype came up many times. V is TRBV18 and J is TRBJ1-5, with D possibly matching TRBD1 (6 bases). The CDR3 sequence is 15 residues long. The germline V and J ends were trimmed by 4 bases and 5 bases, with 15 bases remaining between them. Germline assignment: CDR1 KGHSH and CDR2 LQKENI. The CDR3 reads CASSHGGNRDQPQHF. The CDR3, as DNA: TGTGCCAGCTCACACGGCGGGAACAGGGATCAGCCCCAGCATTTT.

The rearrangement joins TRBV20-1 to TRBJ2-7; 9 bases are a match to TRBD1. V dropped 0 bases and J dropped 6; count of bases not matched to a gene: 18. CDR1 is DFQATT, CDR2 SNEGSKA, per germline (reference sequence). The CDR3 spans 18 residues. CDR3 DNA sequence: TGCAGTGCTAGAGAGATAATTTACAGGGGGCTCCTCGGGGGCGAGCAGTACTTC. Translated: CSAREIIYRGLLGGEQYF.

This clonotype has ten or more counts. This chain joins TRBV5-1 and TRBJ2-3, with D hard to call. Germline V gene sequence: CDR1 SGHRS, CDR2 YFSETQ. The CDR3 spans 16 residues. Trimming stripped 0 bases from V and 1 base from J, with 12 bases between. The chain's CDR3 is CASSLVSKAGTDTQYF. Here the CDR3 DNA reads TGCGCCAGCAGCTTGGTTAGTAAGGCGGGCACAGATACGCAGTATTTT.

This clonotype occurred a few times. V and J are TRBV5-6 and TRBJ2-2, with D tentatively TRBD1 or TRBD2 (5 bases each). The ends were cut back, 3 bases at V and 7 bases at J, with 10 bases in the middle. Germline CDR1 is SGHDT and CDR2 is YYEEEE. The CDR3 has 13 residues. The CDR3 reads CASSSRGNGELFF. DNA for the CDR3: TGTGCCAGCAGCTCCCGGGGCAACGGGGAGCTGTTTTTT.

This clonotype occurred many times. The V call is TRBV7-2, the J call TRBJ2-3; D may be TRBD1 or TRBD2 (5 bases each). CDR1 is SGHTA and CDR2 is FQGNSA in the germline V gene. The CDR3 has 14 amino acids. V was pared by 8 bases and J by 0 bases, with 12 bases between. The CDR3 DNA is TGTGCCAGCCTCCAGGGAGCTAGCACAGATACGCAGTATTTT. Translation: CASLQGASTDTQYF.

This clonotype appeared a few times. The V and J genes are TRBV13 and TRBJ2-2, with D perhaps TRBD2 (6 bases). Between the trimmed V and J ends, which lost 4 bases and 4 bases, there was a span of 19 bases. From germline, CDR1 is PRHDT and CDR2 FYEKMQ (reference sequence). The CDR3 contains 17 residues. CDR3 sequence: CASSSLSRRGGTGELFF. CDR3 sequence (DNA): TGTGCCAGCAGCTCCCTTTCGCGGAGGGGTGGCACCGGGGAGCTGTTTTTT.

This clonotype was found many times. The chain couples TRBV2 to TRBJ1-2, with a possible D match to TRBD1 (5 bases). With 2 bases removed from V and 3 bases from J, the gap between germline ends came to 13 bases. The CDR3 runs to 15 residues. Germline V gene sequence: CDR1 SNHLY, CDR2 FYNNEI. The CDR3: CASSERGQGYYGYTF. The DNA for the CDR3 is TGTGCCAGCAGTGAACGGGGCCAGGGCTACTATGGCTACACCTTC.

This clonotype has just a few counts. The J gene is TRBJ2-1, the V gene TRBV2, with D perhaps TRBD2 (5 bases). This CDR3 spans 11 amino acids. In germline, CDR1 is SNHLY, CDR2 FYNNEI. The V end lost 3 bases, the J end lost 12 bases, and 9 bases lay between the germline ends. The CDR3 nucleotides are TGTGCCAGCAGTGAGGAGGACTGGCAGTTCTTC. Amino acids: CASSEEDWQFF.

J is TRBJ1-6 and V is TRBV12-3 or TRBV12-4; weak D call: TRBD1 (5 bases). CDR3 length: 16 amino acids. With 3 bases removed from V and 7 bases from J, the gap between germline ends came to 16 bases. CDR3 loop: CASSFPPGRRNSPLHF. The CDR3 coding sequence is TGTGCCAGCAGTTTCCCGCCGGGACGTCGAAATTCACCCCTCCACTTT.

This clonotype was counted a few times. This chain's CDR3 is CASSQDVTEAETQYF. The CDR3 nucleotides read TGCGCCAGCAGCCAAGATGTGACGGAGGCTGAGACCCAGTACTTC. The rearrangement joins TRBV4-3 to TRBJ2-5, with a possible D match to TRBD2 (5 bases). V lost 0 bases to trimming and J lost 5 bases, with 13 bases between them. CDR3 length: 15 amino acids. CDR1 and CDR2 (germline): LGHNA, YSLEER.

There are a few counts of this clonotype. The CDR3 sequence: CASSSGLADEQFF. In nucleotides, the CDR3 is TGCGCCAGCAGCTCGGGACTAGCGGATGAGCAGTTCTTC. The genes are TRBV5-1 and TRBJ2-1; 11 nucleotides agree with TRBD2. This CDR3 contains 13 residues. J lost 8 bases, V lost 3 bases, and 1 base had no gene match. Germline V CDR1 and CDR2: SGHRS, YFSETQ. Filled out from reference TRBV5-1 and TRBJ2-1, the complete variable domain reads KAGVTQTPRYLIKTRGQQVTLSCSPISGHRSVSWYQQTPGQGLQFLFEYFSETQRNKGNFPGRFSGRQFSNSRSEMNVSTLELGDSALYLCASSSGLADEQFFGPGTRLTVL.

The V call is TRBV12-3 or TRBV12-4, the J call TRBJ1-4; no clear D. Trimming cost V 6 bases and J 8 bases, with 13 bases left between them. The CDR3 covers 13 residues. The CDR3 reads CASSQVPREKLFF. In DNA form, the CDR3 reads TGTGCCAGCAGCCAGGTTCCCAGGGAAAAACTGTTTTTT.

This clonotype was observed at least ten times. The chain employs TRBV12-3 or TRBV12-4 and TRBJ2-2; a weak D match, TRBD1 (7 bases). Deletions cut 7 bases from V and 9 bases from J, with 18 bases between. This CDR3 comprises 14 residues. CDR3 bases: TGTGCCAGCATTACCGGACAGGAGGGCCGGGAGCTGTTTTTT. This encodes CASITGQEGRELFF.

This clonotype was detected only once. The chain carries TRBV19 and TRBJ1-1; no firm D call. CDR3 length: 15 residues. Germline V gene sequence: CDR1 LNHDA, CDR2 SQIVND (reference sequence). Trimming removed 1 base at V and 1 base at J, with 10 bases between. The CDR3 here is CASSIAAFGNTEAFF. As DNA, the CDR3 is TGTGCCAGTAGTATAGCGGCCTTTGGGAACACTGAAGCTTTCTTT.

This clonotype occurred a few times. This chain connects TRBV7-7 to TRBJ2-7, with 9 bases matching TRBD1. The CDR3 is 15 residues long. Germline loops: CDR1 SSHAT, CDR2 FNYEAQ (reference sequence). Here the CDR3 DNA reads TGTGCTAGCCCCGAGGTGGGGACAGGGTCCTACGAGCAGTACGTC. Translation gives CASPEVGTGSYEQYV.

The chain is built from TRBV20-1 and TRBJ1-4, with 7 bases fitting TRBD1. The germline gives CDR1 DFQATT, CDR2 SNEGSKA (reference sequence). This CDR3 comprises 14 residues. V lost 0 bases and J lost 8; bases outside the gene matches: 6. CDR3 DNA sequence: TGCAGTGCTAGAGATAACAGGGGTGGGGAAAAACTGTTTTTT. The encoded protein is CSARDNRGGEKLFF.

The genes are TRBV7-9 and TRBJ1-1, with unresolved D. This CDR3 has 13 amino acids. The germline V and J ends were trimmed by 4 bases and 4 bases, with 10 bases remaining between them. Germline values: CDR1 SEHNR, CDR2 FQNEAQ (reference sequence). The CDR3 loop is CASSSGGSTEAFF. The CDR3 coding sequence is TGTGCCAGCAGCTCAGGAGGAAGCACTGAAGCTTTCTTT.

The genes are TRBV5-1 and TRBJ1-2, with D maybe TRBD1 (6 bases). Trimming took 4 bases from V and 4 from J, leaving 17 bases between them. CDR3 length equals 15 residues. Germline loops: CDR1 SGHRS, CDR2 YFSETQ. The CDR3 loop is CASSTDGGLFYGYTF. CDR3 DNA: TGCGCCAGCAGCACCGACGGGGGGCTATTCTATGGCTACACCTTC.

This clonotype has a handful of counts. The V call is TRBV6-5, the J call TRBJ1-1, with a tentative D call TRBD1 (5 bases). V was cut by 6 bases and J by 0 bases, with 17 bases left in between. There are 16 residues in the CDR3. Germline V gene sequence: CDR1 MNHEY, CDR2 SVGAGI. CDR3: CASRRRGGSMNTEAFF. The CDR3 nucleotides read TGTGCCAGCAGGCGGAGGGGCGGATCCATGAACACTGAAGCTTTCTTT.

The chain joins TRBV6-5 to TRBJ2-4, with a weak D call TRBD1 (6 bases). Germline CDR1 MNHEY, CDR2 SVGAGI. The CDR3 totals 17 residues. Trimming took 4 bases from V and 2 from J, leaving 18 bases between them. DNA of the CDR3: TGTGCCAGCAGTTTTTTGGGGGCCGGGGCTTCCAAAAACATTCAGTACTTC. This sequence encodes CASSFLGAGASKNIQYF.

This clonotype was seen only a few times. This chain connects TRBV12-5 to TRBJ2-2, with 9 positions matching TRBD2. Germline-derived CDR1 and CDR2 are LGHNT and FRNRAP. The ends lost 5 bases at V and 1 base at J; junction bases unmatched: 5. The CDR3 contains 16 residues. The CDR3 sequence: CASGPGSGGNTGELFF. In nucleotides, the CDR3 is TGTGCTAGTGGTCCCGGTAGCGGGGGGAACACCGGGGAGCTGTTTTTT.

This clonotype was counted ten times or more. This chain connects TRBV6-2 or TRBV6-3 to TRBJ1-6; D unclear. Germline V gene data show CDR1 as MNHEY and CDR2 as SVGEGT. Trimming pared 6 bases from V and 6 bases from J, leaving 21 bases between. The CDR3 has 17 residues. CDR3 sequence: CASSPPPGRRRNSPLHF. Here the CDR3 DNA reads TGTGCCAGCAGCCCCCCACCAGGCAGGCGACGTAATTCACCCCTCCACTTT.

In this sample, this clonotype turned up many times. The V call is TRBV5-1, the J call TRBJ2-6, with a weak D call TRBD1 (5 bases). The CDR3 is 16 residues long. Germline V gene sequence: CDR1 SGHRS, CDR2 YFSETQ. Trimming stripped 1 base from V and 0 bases from J, with 8 bases between. This CDR3 is CASSLWGGSGANVLTF. The CDR3, as DNA: TGCGCCAGCAGCTTGTGGGGCGGCTCTGGGGCCAACGTCCTGACTTTC.